The next 14 T cell receptor beta chains were all read from a single sample in a study of T cells in localized non-small cell lung cancer. Method: immunoSEQ multiplex PCR; TCRdb's copy keeps in-frame clones and lacks some. This table holds tens of thousands of clones, around 75% found once. Here the sequenced sample was PBMCs, taken before any cancer treatment. The receptors were gathered from a woman aged 40-75 years with stage II squamous cell lung carcinoma.

The chain couples TRBV5-1 to TRBJ2-5; D unclear. The germline V gene encodes CDR1 SGHRS and CDR2 YFSETQ. Between the trimmed V and J ends, which lost 0 bases and 5 bases, there was a span of 11 bases. The CDR3 is 14 amino acids. CDR3 region: CASSLGVLQETQYF. CDR3 DNA sequence: TGCGCCAGCAGCTTGGGAGTCCTCCAGGAGACCCAGTACTTC.

J is TRBJ2-2 and V is TRBV7-9; TRBD1 might be the D (6 bases). Trimming stripped 5 bases from V and 4 bases from J, with 14 bases between. The CDR3 spans 15 residues. Per germline, CDR1 SEHNR and CDR2 FQNEAQ (reference sequence). CDR3 residues: CASSRRTETTGELFF. CDR3 bases: TGTGCCAGCAGCCGGAGGACAGAGACCACCGGGGAGCTGTTTTTT.

On this clone itself: This clone may be a read error of a much larger clone one base away. V usage is TRBV5-1 and J usage is TRBJ2-7; TRBD2 might be the D (6 bases). The germline gives CDR1 SGHRS, CDR2 YFSETQ. The ends were cut back, 1 base at V and 9 bases at J, with 17 bases in the middle. This CDR3 has 14 residues. This CDR3 reads CASSLFLSVGGQYF. The CDR3 DNA reads as TGCGCCAGCAGCTTGTTCCTCTCCGTCGGGGGGCAGTACTTC. Combining the CDR3 with reference TRBV5-1 and TRBJ2-7 gives the whole variable domain KAGVTQTPRYLIKTRGQQVTLSCSPISGHRSVSWYQQTPGQGLQFLFEYFSETQRNKGNFPGRFSGRQFSNSRSEMNVSTLELGDSALYLCASSLFLSVGGQYFGPGTRLTVT.

The chain uses TRBV29-1 and TRBJ2-1, with 8 bases that match TRBD2. The CDR3 covers 13 residues. Germline CDR1 reads SQVTM; CDR2 reads ANQGSEA. Trimming at V came to 3 bases and at J to 10 bases, leaving 8 bases not matched to a gene. The DNA of the CDR3 is TGCAGCGTTGACCCGGGACTAGAAAAGGAGCAGTTCTTC. This codes for CSVDPGLEKEQFF.

This clone has a single count. Other DNA sequences in the sample encode the same CDR3. The chain employs TRBV5-6 and TRBJ2-2, with D possibly being TRBD2 (5 bases). From germline, CDR1 is SGHDT and CDR2 YYEEEE. V was cut by 3 bases and J by 3 bases, with 15 bases left in between. The CDR3 consists of 16 residues. The CDR3 region has the DNA TGTGCCAGCAGCTCGGAGGAGCGGAAGGACACCGGGGAGCTGTTTTTT. Protein: CASSSEERKDTGELFF.

The chain employs TRBV28 and TRBJ1-2, with D unresolved. The ends were cut back, 5 bases at V and 2 bases at J, with 9 bases in the middle. CDR3 size: 13 residues. Germline lookup yields CDR1 MDHEN and CDR2 SYDVKM. The CDR3 sequence is CASSRARNYGYTF. The DNA for the CDR3 is TGTGCCAGCAGTAGAGCACGGAACTATGGCTACACCTTC.

CDR3 residues: CASSPGEGTVEQYV. The DNA for the CDR3 is TGCGCCAGCAGCCCAGGAGAGGGAACGGTCGAGCAGTACGTC. The chain combines TRBV5-1 with TRBJ2-7, with D possibly matching TRBD2 (5 bases). Germline values: CDR1 SGHRS, CDR2 YFSETQ. This CDR3 has 14 residues. The germline V and J ends were trimmed by 4 bases and 6 bases, with 17 bases remaining between them.

This chain connects TRBV4-2 to TRBJ2-1; TRBD1 or TRBD2 may be the D gene (5 bases each). CDR1 and CDR2 (germline): LGHNA, YNFKEQ. The CDR3 is 16 residues long. The ends were cut back, 0 bases at V and 7 bases at J, with 16 bases in the middle. The CDR3, as DNA: TGTGCCAGCAGCCAAGATAAGGGACCCCCACGAAATGAGCAGTTCTTC. This sequence encodes CASSQDKGPPRNEQFF.

The rearrangement uses TRBV5-4 and TRBJ2-5, with 7 bases that match TRBD2. This CDR3 is 13 amino acids long. Germline V lookup: CDR1 SGHNT, CDR2 YYREEE (reference sequence). Trimming cost V 2 bases and J 3 bases; bases outside gene matches: 1. CDR3 DNA sequence: TGTGCCAGCAGCTTAGGGACTAAAGAGACCCAGTACTTC. Its protein product is CASSLGTKETQYF.

This chain uses TRBV4-3 with TRBJ1-5, with unresolved D. Germline V gives CDR1 LGHNA, CDR2 YSLEER. The V gene lost 0 bases and the J gene lost 3 bases, with 6 bases spanning the gap. The CDR3 consists of 14 residues. CDR3 region: CASSQDTINQPQHF. CDR3 DNA: TGCGCCAGCAGCCAAGATACGATCAATCAGCCCCAGCATTTT.

The rearrangement joins TRBV28 to TRBJ2-7; D call uncertain. This CDR3 region has 16 residues. The V gene's germline CDR1 is MDHEN and CDR2 SYDVKM. V was cut by 3 bases and J by 1 base, with 16 bases left in between. The CDR3 DNA follows: TGTGCCAGCAGTTTGGGGTTCGGCAGGTCATCCTACGAGCAGTACTTC. This codes for CASSLGFGRSSYEQYF.

CDR3 in DNA: TGTGCCAGCAGTGTGGGGACTACCCCCACAGATACGCAGTATTTT. It encodes CASSVGTTPTDTQYF. The rearrangement joins TRBV6-1 to TRBJ2-3; 7 bases line up with TRBD2. The CDR3 has 15 residues. Looked up from germline, CDR1 is MNHNS and CDR2 is SASEGT. With V trimmed by 4 bases and J by 2 bases, 6 bases remained unmatched.

The chain has TRBV5-6 and TRBJ2-7; TRBD1 matches at 11 bases. Unmatched junction bases numbered 6, after V lost 5 bases and J lost 2 bases. The CDR3 is made up of 15 amino acids. In germline, CDR1 is SGHDT, CDR2 YYEEEE. The DNA for the CDR3 is TGTGCCAGCAGGTCCGGGACAGGGGGTACCTACGAGCAGTACTTC. This codes for CASRSGTGGTYEQYF. Drawing the rest from reference TRBV5-6 and TRBJ2-7, the complete variable domain is DAGVTQSPTHLIKTRGQQVTLRCSPKSGHDTVSWYQQALGQGPQFIFQYYEEEERQRGNFPDRFSGHQFPNYSSELNVNALLLGDSALYLCASRSGTGGTYEQYFGPGTRLTVT.

The chain combines TRBV27 with TRBJ1-6; possible D gene TRBD1, 5 bases. The CDR3 loop spans 13 amino acids. Germline V gene data show CDR1 as MNHEY and CDR2 as SMNVEV (reference sequence). The V and J ends lost 3 bases and 8 bases respectively, with 8 bases between them. Here the CDR3 DNA reads TGTGCCAGCAGTTTTACAGGAGATTCACCCCTCCACTTT. It translates to CASSFTGDSPLHF.